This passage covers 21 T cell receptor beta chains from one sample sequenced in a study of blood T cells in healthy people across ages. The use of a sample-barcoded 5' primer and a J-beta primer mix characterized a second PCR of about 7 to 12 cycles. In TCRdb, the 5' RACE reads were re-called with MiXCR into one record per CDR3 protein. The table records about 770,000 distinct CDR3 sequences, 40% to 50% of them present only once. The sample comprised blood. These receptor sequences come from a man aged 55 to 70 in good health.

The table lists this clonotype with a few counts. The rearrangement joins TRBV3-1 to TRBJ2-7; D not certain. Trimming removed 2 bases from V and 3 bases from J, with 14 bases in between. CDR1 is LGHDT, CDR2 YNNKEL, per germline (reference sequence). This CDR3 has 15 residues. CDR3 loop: CASSQPAAVDYEQYF. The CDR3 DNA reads TGTGCCAGCAGCCAACCTGCGGCAGTAGACTACGAGCAGTACTTC.

In nucleotides, the CDR3 is TGCAGTGCTAGCTATACAGGGGGTAGCGACGAGCAGTACTTC. This codes for CSASYTGGSDEQYF. This rearrangement joins TRBV20-1 to TRBJ2-7; 8 nucleotides agree with TRBD1. The CDR3 extends over 14 amino acids. From germline, CDR1 is DFQATT and CDR2 SNEGSKA (reference sequence). The J segment lost 5 bases and the V segment lost 3 bases, leaving 9 bases of the junction unmatched.

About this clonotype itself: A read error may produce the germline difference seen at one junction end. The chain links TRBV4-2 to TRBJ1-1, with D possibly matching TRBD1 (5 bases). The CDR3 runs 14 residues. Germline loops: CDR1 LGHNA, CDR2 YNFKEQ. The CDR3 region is CASSQDLGPTEAYF. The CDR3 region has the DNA TGTGCCAGCAGCCAAGATCTGGGGCCCACTGAAGCTTACTTT.

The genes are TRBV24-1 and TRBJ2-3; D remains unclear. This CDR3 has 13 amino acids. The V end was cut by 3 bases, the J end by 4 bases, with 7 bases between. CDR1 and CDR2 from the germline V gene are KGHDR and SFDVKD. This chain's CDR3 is CATSDEFADTQYF. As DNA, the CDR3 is TGTGCCACCAGTGATGAGTTCGCAGATACGCAGTATTTT.

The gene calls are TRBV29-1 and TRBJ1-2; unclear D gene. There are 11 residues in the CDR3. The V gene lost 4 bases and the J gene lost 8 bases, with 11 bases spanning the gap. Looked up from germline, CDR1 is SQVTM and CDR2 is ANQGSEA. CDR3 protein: CSVVAGIGYTF. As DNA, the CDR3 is TGCAGCGTTGTCGCGGGAATAGGCTACACCTTC.

CDR3: CASSARTSSGLETQYF. The CDR3 DNA reads TGTGCCAGCAGCGCCCGGACTAGTTCCGGTCTAGAGACCCAGTACTTC. The chain joins TRBV9 to TRBJ2-5, with 7 nucleotides matching TRBD2. From germline, CDR1 is SGDLS and CDR2 YYNGEE. J gave up 4 bases and V 3 bases, and 12 bases lay outside the gene matches. The CDR3 totals 16 residues.

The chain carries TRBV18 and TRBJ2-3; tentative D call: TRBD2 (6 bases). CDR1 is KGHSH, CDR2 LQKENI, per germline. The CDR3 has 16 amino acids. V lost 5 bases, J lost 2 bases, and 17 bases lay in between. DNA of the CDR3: TGTGCCAGCTCAGCGGGGCGAATCAGCCTCACAGATACGCAGTATTTT. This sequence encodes CASSAGRISLTDTQYF.

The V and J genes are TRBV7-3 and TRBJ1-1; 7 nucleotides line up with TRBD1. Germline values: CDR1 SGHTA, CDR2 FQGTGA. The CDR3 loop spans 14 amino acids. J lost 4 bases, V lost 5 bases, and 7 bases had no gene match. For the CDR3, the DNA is TGTGCCAGCAGCCCGGACAGGCCCAGCACTGAAGCTTTCTTT. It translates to CASSPDRPSTEAFF. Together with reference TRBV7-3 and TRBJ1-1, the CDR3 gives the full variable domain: GAGVSQTPSNKVTEKGKYVELRCDPISGHTALYWYRQSLGQGPEFLIYFQGTGAADDSGLPNDRFFAVRPEGSVSTLKIQRTERGDSAVYLCASSPDRPSTEAFFGQGTRLTVV.

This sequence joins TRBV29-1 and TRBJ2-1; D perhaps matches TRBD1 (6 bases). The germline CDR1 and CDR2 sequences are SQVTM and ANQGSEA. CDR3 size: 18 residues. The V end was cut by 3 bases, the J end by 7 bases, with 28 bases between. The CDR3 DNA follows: TGCAGCGTTGACAATCCCCGGGACATATGGTACGATTTTAATGAGCAGTTCTTC. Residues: CSVDNPRDIWYDFNEQFF.

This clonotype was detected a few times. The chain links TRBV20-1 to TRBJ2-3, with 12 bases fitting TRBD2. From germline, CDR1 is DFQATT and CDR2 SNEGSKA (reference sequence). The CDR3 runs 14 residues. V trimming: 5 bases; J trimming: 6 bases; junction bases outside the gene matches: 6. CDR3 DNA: TGCAGTGCTCCTAGCGGGGGGGCATTGGATACGCAGTATTTT. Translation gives CSAPSGGALDTQYF.

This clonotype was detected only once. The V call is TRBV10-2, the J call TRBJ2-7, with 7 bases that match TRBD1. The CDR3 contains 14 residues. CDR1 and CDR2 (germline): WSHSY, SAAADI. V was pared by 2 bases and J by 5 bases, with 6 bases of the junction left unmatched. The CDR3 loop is CASSEADRIHEQYF. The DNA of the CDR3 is TGCGCCAGCAGTGAGGCGGACAGGATCCACGAGCAGTACTTC.

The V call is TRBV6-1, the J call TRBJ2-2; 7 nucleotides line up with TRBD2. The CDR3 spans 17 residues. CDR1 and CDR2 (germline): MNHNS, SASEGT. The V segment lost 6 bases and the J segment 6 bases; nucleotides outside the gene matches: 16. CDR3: CASRPYGTTFISGELFF. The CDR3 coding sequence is TGTGCCAGCAGACCATACGGGACTACCTTCATTTCCGGGGAGCTGTTTTTT.

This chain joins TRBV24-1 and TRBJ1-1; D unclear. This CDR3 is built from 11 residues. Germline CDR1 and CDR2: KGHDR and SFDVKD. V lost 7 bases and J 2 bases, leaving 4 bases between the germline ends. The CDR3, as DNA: TGTGCCACCAGCCAAAACACTGAAGCTTTCTTT. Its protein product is CATSQNTEAFF.

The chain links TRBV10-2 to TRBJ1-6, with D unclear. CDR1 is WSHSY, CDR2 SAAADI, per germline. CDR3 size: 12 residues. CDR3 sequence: CVTKGSDSPLHF. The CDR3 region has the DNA TGCGTCACCAAAGGAAGTGATTCACCCCTCCACTTT.

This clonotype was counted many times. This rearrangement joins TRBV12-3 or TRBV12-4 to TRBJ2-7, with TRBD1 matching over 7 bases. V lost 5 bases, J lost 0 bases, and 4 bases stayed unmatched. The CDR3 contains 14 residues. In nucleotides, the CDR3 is TGTGCCAGCAGTAAACAGGGGAGCTCCTACGAGCAGTACTTC. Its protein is CASSKQGSSYEQYF.

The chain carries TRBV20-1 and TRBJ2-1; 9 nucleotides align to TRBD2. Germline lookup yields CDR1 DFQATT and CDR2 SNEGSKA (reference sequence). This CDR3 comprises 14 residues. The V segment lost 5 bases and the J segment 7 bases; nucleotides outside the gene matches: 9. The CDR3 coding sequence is TGCAGTGCTCCTGGCGGGGGGGCAAAAAATGAGCAGTTCTTC. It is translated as CSAPGGGAKNEQFF.

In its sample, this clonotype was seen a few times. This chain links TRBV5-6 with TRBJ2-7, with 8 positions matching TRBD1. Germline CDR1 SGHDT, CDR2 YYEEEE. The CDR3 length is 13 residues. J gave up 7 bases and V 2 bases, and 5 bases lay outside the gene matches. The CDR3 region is CASSFGTGQEQYF. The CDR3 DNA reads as TGTGCCAGCAGCTTTGGGACAGGACAAGAGCAGTACTTC.

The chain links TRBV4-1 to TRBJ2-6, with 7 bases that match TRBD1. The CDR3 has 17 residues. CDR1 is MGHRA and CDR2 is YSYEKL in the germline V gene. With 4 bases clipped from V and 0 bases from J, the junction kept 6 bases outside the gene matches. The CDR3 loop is CASSRTGDGSGANVLTF. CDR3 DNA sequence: TGCGCCAGCAGCCGAACAGGGGACGGCTCTGGGGCCAACGTCCTGACTTTC.

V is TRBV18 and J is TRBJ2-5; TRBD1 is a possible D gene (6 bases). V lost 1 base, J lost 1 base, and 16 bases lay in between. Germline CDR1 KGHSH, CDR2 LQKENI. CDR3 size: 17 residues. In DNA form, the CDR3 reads TGTGCCAGCTCACCACGACTGGGACAAGGGGCCCAAGAGACCCAGTACTTC. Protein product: CASSPRLGQGAQETQYF.

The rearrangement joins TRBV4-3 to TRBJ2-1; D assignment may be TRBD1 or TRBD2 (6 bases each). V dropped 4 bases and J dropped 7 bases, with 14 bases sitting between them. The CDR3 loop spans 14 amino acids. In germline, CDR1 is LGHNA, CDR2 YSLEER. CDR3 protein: CASSPNIGGNEQFF. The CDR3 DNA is TGCGCCAGCAGCCCTAATATAGGGGGGAATGAGCAGTTCTTC.

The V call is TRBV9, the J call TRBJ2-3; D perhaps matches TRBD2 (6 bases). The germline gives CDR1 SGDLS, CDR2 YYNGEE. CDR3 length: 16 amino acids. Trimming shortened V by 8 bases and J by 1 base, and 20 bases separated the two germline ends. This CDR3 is CARSLGGGPRTDTQYF. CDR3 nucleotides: TGTGCCAGAAGCTTGGGGGGAGGACCTCGCACAGATACGCAGTATTTT.